The 15 T cell receptor beta chains below were found in one sample sequenced in a study of T cell responses to AZD1222 COVID-19 vaccine. TCRdb keeps only in-frame clones here, not all; method: immunoSEQ multiplex PCR. The data hold approximately 96,000 clones, with over 80% observed a single time. Sequences were derived from peripheral blood, sampled 28 days after the second AZD1222 dose. These receptors were collected from an adult who received the AZD1222 COVID-19 vaccine.

The CDR3 DNA sequence: TGTGCCAGCAGCTTAGGCGGGGCCACCTCCTACGAGCAGTACTTC. It yields the protein CASSLGGATSYEQYF. V and J are TRBV7-2 and TRBJ2-7; D is perhaps TRBD2 (6 bases). The CDR3 contains 15 residues. Trimming shortened V by 1 base and J by 0 bases, and 10 bases separated the two germline ends. The germline CDR1 and CDR2 sequences are SGHTA and FQGNSA.

The rearrangement uses TRBV27 and TRBJ2-2; D perhaps matches TRBD1 (5 bases). The CDR3 extends over 15 amino acids. Germline V gene lookup returns CDR1 MNHEY and CDR2 SMNVEV (reference sequence). V gave up 2 bases and J gave up 2 bases, with 9 bases separating them. CDR3 region: CASSLRGSNTGELFF. The DNA for the CDR3 is TGTGCCAGCAGTTTAAGGGGCAGTAACACCGGGGAGCTGTTTTTT.

V usage is TRBV7-2 and J usage is TRBJ2-7; D uncertain. Germline V lookup: CDR1 SGHTA, CDR2 FQGNSA. V gave up 5 bases and J gave up 0 bases, with 14 bases separating them. CDR3 length equals 15 residues. DNA for the CDR3: TGTGCCAGCAGCCCCTGGTCTACCAGCTCCTACGAGCAGTACTTC. This sequence encodes CASSPWSTSSYEQYF.

V and J are TRBV27 and TRBJ2-3; 8 nucleotides agree with TRBD2. This CDR3 comprises 15 residues. CDR1 is MNHEY, CDR2 SMNVEV, per germline (reference sequence). Germline trimming cut 8 bases from V and 3 bases from J; bases unmatched to any gene: 10. CDR3 loop: CASASPGGPTDTQYF. CDR3 in DNA: TGTGCCAGCGCATCCCCGGGAGGGCCAACAGATACGCAGTATTTT.

The J gene is TRBJ2-2, the V gene TRBV28, with D perhaps TRBD1 (5 bases). Germline V gene sequence: CDR1 MDHEN, CDR2 SYDVKM. This CDR3 has 14 amino acids. V was clipped by 3 bases and J by 7 bases, with 12 bases between them. In DNA, the CDR3 is TGTGCCAGCAGTTTGGGGCCGATATTCGGGGAGCTGTTTTTT. Encoded protein: CASSLGPIFGELFF.

The genes are TRBV18 and TRBJ1-2; weak D call: TRBD1 (5 bases). The CDR3 is 13 residues long. Trimming pared 5 bases from V and 5 bases from J, leaving 12 bases between. CDR1 is KGHSH and CDR2 is LQKENI in the germline V gene. CDR3 DNA: TGTGCCAGCTCATCGGGACGGAGGTATGGCTACACCTTC. This encodes CASSSGRRYGYTF. The full variable domain, rest sourced from reference TRBV18 and TRBJ1-2, is NAGVMQNPRHLVRRRGQEARLRCSPMKGHSHVYWYRQLPEEGLKFMVYLQKENIIDESGMPKERFSAEFPKEGPSILRIQQVVRGDSAAYFCASSSGRRYGYTFGSGTRLTVV.

The chain employs TRBV19 and TRBJ1-2; D uncertain. The CDR3 consists of 12 residues. V shed 10 bases and J shed 8 bases, with 17 bases lying between them. Germline V gives CDR1 LNHDA, CDR2 SQIVND (reference sequence). The CDR3 reads CATTDTGLGYTF. The CDR3 coding sequence is TGTGCCACTACTGACACCGGTTTGGGCTACACCTTC.

This chain links TRBV7-3 with TRBJ2-7; D is uncertain. This CDR3 has 13 residues. From germline, CDR1 is SGHTA and CDR2 FQGTGA. Trimming took off 2 bases at V and 6 bases at J, with 11 bases between the two ends. DNA for the CDR3: TGTGCCAGCAGCTTATCCCGGGCAGGCGAGCAGTACTTC. Translating it yields CASSLSRAGEQYF.

The chain uses TRBV11-2 and TRBJ1-4, with no clear D. This CDR3 is built from 16 residues. Germline V gene lookup returns CDR1 SGHAT and CDR2 FQNNGV. The V and J ends lost 0 bases and 10 bases respectively, with 18 bases between them. The CDR3 is CASSLDLGISRRKLFF. CDR3 DNA: TGTGCCAGCAGCTTAGATCTTGGTATTTCAAGGCGAAAACTGTTTTTT.

The J gene is TRBJ2-1, the V gene TRBV28; unclear D gene. The CDR3 sequence is 13 residues long. Trimming cost V 2 bases and J 3 bases, with 5 bases left between them. CDR1 is MDHEN and CDR2 is SYDVKM in the germline V gene. CDR3 protein: CASSLTRYNEQFF. The DNA for the CDR3 is TGTGCCAGCAGTTTAACTCGCTACAATGAGCAGTTCTTC.

The J gene is TRBJ2-2, the V gene TRBV10-1, with unresolved D. Germline V gene lookup returns CDR1 WNHNN and CDR2 SYGVQD (reference sequence). This CDR3 contains 13 residues. Trimming left V 6 bases short and J 7 bases short, with 12 bases between. CDR3 sequence (DNA): TGCGCCAGCAGCCCTTCTTTGGGCGGGGAGCTGTTTTTT. Translation: CASSPSLGGELFF.

This sequence joins TRBV4-1 and TRBJ1-5; weak D call: TRBD1 (5 bases). Between the trimmed V and J ends, which lost 0 bases and 4 bases, there was a span of 7 bases. The CDR3 totals 14 residues. CDR1 is MGHRA and CDR2 is YSYEKL in the germline V gene. CDR3 in amino acids: CASSQDDSNQPQHF. CDR3 nucleotides: TGCGCCAGCAGCCAAGACGACAGTAATCAGCCCCAGCATTTT.

The CDR3 nucleotides are TGTGCCAGCAGCCGGGACAGGGTCGTTCAGCCCCAGCATTTT. Protein sequence: CASSRDRVVQPQHF. The rearrangement uses TRBV28 and TRBJ1-5, with 9 bases lining up with TRBD1. The CDR3 spans 14 residues. V was pared by 6 bases and J by 6 bases, with 6 bases of the junction left unmatched. CDR1 MDHEN and CDR2 SYDVKM come from the germline V gene.

The genes are TRBV5-8 and TRBJ2-2; TRBD1 matches at 9 bases. The CDR3 runs to 17 residues. Trimming cost V 2 bases and J 0 bases; bases outside gene matches: 5. Germline CDR1 is SGHTS and CDR2 is YDEGEE. The chain's CDR3 is CASSLHRGLANTGELFF. The CDR3 DNA reads TGTGCCAGCAGCTTACACAGGGGGCTGGCGAACACCGGGGAGCTGTTTTTT.

The rearrangement joins TRBV28 to TRBJ1-1, with D unresolved. This CDR3 comprises 12 residues. Germline V gene lookup returns CDR1 MDHEN and CDR2 SYDVKM. Trimming shortened V by 2 bases and J by 5 bases, and 6 bases separated the two germline ends. The CDR3 spells CASSLRGTEAFF. The CDR3 region has the DNA TGTGCCAGCAGTTTACGGGGTACTGAAGCTTTCTTT.